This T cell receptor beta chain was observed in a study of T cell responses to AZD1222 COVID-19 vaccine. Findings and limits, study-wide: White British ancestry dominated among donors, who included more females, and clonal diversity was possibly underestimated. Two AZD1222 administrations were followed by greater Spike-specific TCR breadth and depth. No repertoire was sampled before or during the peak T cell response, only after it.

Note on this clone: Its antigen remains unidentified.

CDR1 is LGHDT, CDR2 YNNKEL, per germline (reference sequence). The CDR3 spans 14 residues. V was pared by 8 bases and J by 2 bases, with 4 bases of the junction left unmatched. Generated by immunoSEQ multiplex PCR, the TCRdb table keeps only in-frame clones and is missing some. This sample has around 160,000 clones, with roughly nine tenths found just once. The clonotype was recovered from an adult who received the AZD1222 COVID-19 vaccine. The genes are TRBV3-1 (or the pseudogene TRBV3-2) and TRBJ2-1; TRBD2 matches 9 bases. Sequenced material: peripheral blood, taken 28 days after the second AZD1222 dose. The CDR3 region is CASQGGGAYNEQFF. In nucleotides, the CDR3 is TGTGCCAGCCAGGGCGGGGGGGCCTACAATGAGCAGTTCTTC.